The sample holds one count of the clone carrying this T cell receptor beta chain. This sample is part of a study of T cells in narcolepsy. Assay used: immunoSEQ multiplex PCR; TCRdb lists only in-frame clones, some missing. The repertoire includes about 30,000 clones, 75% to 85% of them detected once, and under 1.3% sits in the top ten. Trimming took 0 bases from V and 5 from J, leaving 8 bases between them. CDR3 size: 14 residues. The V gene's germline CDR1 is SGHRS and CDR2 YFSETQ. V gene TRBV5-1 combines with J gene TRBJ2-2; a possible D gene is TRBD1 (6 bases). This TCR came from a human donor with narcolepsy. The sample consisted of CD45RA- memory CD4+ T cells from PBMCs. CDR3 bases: TGCGCCAGCAGCTTGGGAAGGGGGACCGGGGAGCTGTTTTTT. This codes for CASSLGRGTGELFF.